A selection of T cell receptor beta chains follows, all from one sample in a study of CD8+ T cells in alopecia areata. Data came from immunoSEQ multiplex PCR; TCRdb stores just in-frame clones and leaves some out. The sample records hundreds of thousands of clones, roughly 66% being singletons. The sequencing here drew on CD4+ T cells sorted from blood, taken at week 44, from a patient treated with tofacitinib. Receptors were obtained from a human donor with alopecia areata. Each CDR3 is given with its conserved first and last residue. The D gene is left open where the match is weak. Clone size is not always given. Where it is, it says once, few, many or a class for expanded clones.

clone size: .
V gene: TRBV4-2
D gene: .
J gene: TRBJ2-5
CDR3 protein: CASSHPDEETQYF
CDR3 DNA: TGTGCCAGCAGCCACCCCGACGAAGAGACCCAGTACTTC

clone size: .
V gene: TRBV5-1
D gene: .
J gene: TRBJ1-1
CDR3 protein: CASSPRTDMNTEAFF
CDR3 DNA: TGCGCCAGCAGCCCGCGGACTGACATGAACACTGAAGCTTTCTTT

clone size: few
V gene: TRBV12-5
D gene: .
J gene: TRBJ2-1
CDR3 protein: CASGKGLATPNEQFF
CDR3 DNA: TGTGCTAGTGGTAAAGGGCTAGCCACCCCCAATGAGCAGTTCTTC

clone size: .
V gene: TRBV4-3
D gene: .
J gene: TRBJ2-1
CDR3 protein: CASSQDWSINEQFF
CDR3 DNA: TGCGCCAGCAGCCAAGATTGGAGTATCAATGAGCAGTTCTTC

clone size: .
V gene: TRBV29-1
D gene: .
J gene: TRBJ1-1
CDR3 protein: CSVLGPEAFF
CDR3 DNA: TGCAGCGTGTTAGGTCCTGAAGCTTTCTTT

clone size: .
V gene: TRBV27
D gene: .
J gene: TRBJ2-7
CDR3 protein: CASSLSPGPSSYEQYF
CDR3 DNA: TGTGCCAGCAGTTTATCTCCAGGGCCAAGCTCCTACGAGCAGTACTTC

clone size: .
V gene: TRBV29-1
D gene: .
J gene: TRBJ2-5
CDR3 protein: CSVDRIGQETQYF
CDR3 DNA: TGCAGCGTTGACAGGATCGGGCAAGAGACCCAGTACTTC

clone size: few
V gene: TRBV14
D gene: .
J gene: TRBJ2-3
CDR3 protein: CASSQDRNTQYF
CDR3 DNA: TGTGCCAGCAGCCAAGATAGGAATACGCAGTATTTT

clone size: .
V gene: TRBV19
D gene: .
J gene: TRBJ1-1
CDR3 protein: CATHPGDRGTEAFF
CDR3 DNA: TGTGCCACCCACCCGGGGGACCGAGGCACTGAAGCTTTCTTT

clone size: .
V gene: TRBV5-1
D gene: .
J gene: TRBJ2-1
CDR3 protein: CASSPQGSGVVNEQFF
CDR3 DNA: TGCGCCAGCAGCCCCCAAGGGTCAGGGGTGGTCAATGAGCAGTTCTTC

clone size: .
V gene: TRBV4-1
D gene: .
J gene: TRBJ2-3
CDR3 protein: CASSRDPSEDTQYF
CDR3 DNA: TGCGCCAGCAGCCGAGACCCTAGCGAAGATACGCAGTATTTT

clone size: .
V gene: TRBV10-3
D gene: .
J gene: TRBJ1-1
CDR3 protein: CAISGTVLNTEAFF
CDR3 DNA: TGTGCCATCAGTGGGACAGTACTGAACACTGAAGCTTTCTTT

clone size: .
V gene: TRBV7-2
D gene: .
J gene: TRBJ1-5
CDR3 protein: CASSLWGSVGQPQHF
CDR3 DNA: TGTGCCAGCAGCTTGTGGGGTTCGGTTGGGCAGCCCCAGCATTTT

clone size: .
V gene: TRBV19
D gene: .
J gene: TRBJ2-5
CDR3 protein: CASSIVGLQETQYF
CDR3 DNA: TGTGCCAGTAGTATAGTAGGACTTCAAGAGACCCAGTACTTC

clone size: few
V gene: TRBV19
D gene: TRBD1
J gene: TRBJ2-3
CDR3 protein: CASRDRGRPDTQYF
CDR3 DNA: TGTGCCAGTCGTGACAGGGGGAGACCAGATACGCAGTATTTT

clone size: many
V gene: TRBV10-3
D gene: TRBD1
J gene: TRBJ1-5
CDR3 protein: CAISSTGGTQHF
CDR3 DNA: TGTGCCATCAGTTCGACAGGGGGCACCCAGCATTTT

clone size: .
V gene: TRBV15
D gene: .
J gene: TRBJ1-1
CDR3 protein: CATSRVVGTQNTEAFF
CDR3 DNA: TGTGCCACCAGCAGAGTAGTAGGAACCCAGAACACTGAAGCTTTCTTT

clone size: .
V gene: TRBV29-1
D gene: .
J gene: TRBJ1-1
CDR3 protein: CSAYPRDGSTEAFF
CDR3 DNA: TGCAGCGCCTACCCCCGGGACGGGAGCACTGAAGCTTTCTTT

clone size: .
V gene: TRBV4-3
D gene: .
J gene: TRBJ2-3
CDR3 protein: CASSQQQGSTDTQYF
CDR3 DNA: TGCGCCAGCAGCCAACAGCAGGGGTCCACAGATACGCAGTATTTT

clone size: .
V gene: TRBV2
D gene: .
J gene: TRBJ2-5
CDR3 protein: CASRLYQETQYF
CDR3 DNA: TGTGCCAGCAGATTGTACCAAGAGACCCAGTACTTC

clone size: .
V gene: TRBV7-7
D gene: TRBD1
J gene: TRBJ2-2
CDR3 protein: CASSPWGQGATGELFF
CDR3 DNA: TGTGCCAGCAGCCCCTGGGGACAGGGGGCAACCGGGGAGCTGTTTTTT

clone size: few
V gene: TRBV6-5
D gene: TRBD1
J gene: TRBJ2-7
CDR3 protein: CASRYRDRGIGEQYF
CDR3 DNA: TGTGCCAGTCGATACCGGGACAGGGGAATAGGGGAGCAGTACTTC

clone size: .
V gene: TRBV29-1
D gene: .
J gene: TRBJ2-7
CDR3 protein: CSVETGHTTSYEQYF
CDR3 DNA: TGCAGCGTTGAAACCGGACACACAACCTCCTACGAGCAGTACTTC

clone size: .
V gene: TRBV30
D gene: .
J gene: TRBJ1-2
CDR3 protein: CAWNQDRNVDGYTF
CDR3 DNA: TGTGCCTGGAATCAAGACAGGAACGTAGATGGCTACACCTTC

clone size: .
V gene: TRBV19
D gene: .
J gene: TRBJ2-1
CDR3 protein: CASSISGGRNEQFF
CDR3 DNA: TGTGCCAGTAGTATTAGCGGAGGCAGGAATGAGCAGTTCTTC

clone size: .
V gene: TRBV5-6
D gene: TRBD2
J gene: TRBJ2-7
CDR3 protein: CASSLVQRGDEQYF
CDR3 DNA: TGTGCCAGCAGCTTGGTGCAGCGGGGGGACGAGCAGTACTTC

clone size: .
V gene: TRBV2
D gene: TRBD2
J gene: TRBJ2-5
CDR3 protein: CASSDRLAGGETQYF
CDR3 DNA: TGTGCCAGCAGTGATAGACTAGCGGGGGGAGAGACCCAGTACTTC

clone size: .
V gene: TRBV23-1
D gene: .
J gene: TRBJ2-3
CDR3 protein: CASQDSESTDTQYF
CDR3 DNA: TGCGCCAGCCAAGATAGCGAAAGCACAGATACGCAGTATTTT

clone size: .
V gene: TRBV9
D gene: .
J gene: TRBJ1-5
CDR3 protein: CASSEGRNSNQPQHF
CDR3 DNA: TGTGCCAGCAGCGAGGGACGTAATAGCAATCAGCCCCAGCATTTT

clone size: once
V gene: TRBV30
D gene: .
J gene: TRBJ2-5
CDR3 protein: CAWTDKETQYF
CDR3 DNA: TGTGCCTGGACAGATAAAGAGACCCAGTACTTC

clone size: .
V gene: TRBV6-6
D gene: .
J gene: TRBJ2-7
CDR3 protein: CASSYSAASYEQYF
CDR3 DNA: TGTGCCAGCAGTTACTCAGCGGCTAGTTACGAGCAGTACTTC

clone size: .
V gene: TRBV14
D gene: TRBD1
J gene: TRBJ2-3
CDR3 protein: CASSLRQGKNTQYF
CDR3 DNA: TGTGCCAGCAGCCTCCGACAGGGAAAAAATACGCAGTATTTT

clone size: .
V gene: TRBV5-1
D gene: .
J gene: TRBJ2-3
CDR3 protein: CASSKEGALDTQYF
CDR3 DNA: TGCGCCAGCAGCAAAGAAGGGGCTTTGGATACGCAGTATTTT

clone size: .
V gene: TRBV29-1
D gene: .
J gene: TRBJ1-1
CDR3 protein: CSVVGEWGTEAFF
CDR3 DNA: TGCAGCGTTGTAGGCGAGTGGGGGACTGAAGCTTTCTTT

clone size: .
V gene: TRBV27
D gene: .
J gene: TRBJ1-5
CDR3 protein: CASNPTSGGNQPQHF
CDR3 DNA: TGTGCCAGCAACCCCACCTCAGGGGGCAATCAGCCCCAGCATTTT

clone size: .
V gene: TRBV7-2
D gene: .
J gene: TRBJ2-1
CDR3 protein: CASSLGQILEQFF
CDR3 DNA: TGTGCCAGCAGCCTCGGACAGATCCTAGAGCAGTTCTTC

clone size: .
V gene: TRBV25-1
D gene: .
J gene: TRBJ1-6
CDR3 protein: CASSELRDSPLHF
CDR3 DNA: TGTGCCAGCAGTGAATTGCGAGATTCACCCCTCCACTTT

clone size: .
V gene: TRBV5-1
D gene: .
J gene: TRBJ1-2
CDR3 protein: CASSLGETYGYTF
CDR3 DNA: TGCGCCAGCAGCTTGGGGGAAACCTATGGCTACACCTTC

clone size: .
V gene: TRBV4-3
D gene: .
J gene: TRBJ1-2
CDR3 protein: CASSPVGSTGYTF
CDR3 DNA: TGCGCCAGCAGCCCAGTGGGGTCTACTGGCTACACCTTC

clone size: once
V gene: TRBV29-1
D gene: .
J gene: TRBJ2-3
CDR3 protein: CSVEQTRMGADTQYF
CDR3 DNA: TGCAGCGTTGAGCAGACTAGAATGGGAGCAGATACGCAGTATTTT

clone size: .
V gene: TRBV7-2
D gene: TRBD2
J gene: TRBJ2-3
CDR3 protein: CASSLIEGAGGGTQYF
CDR3 DNA: TGTGCCAGCAGCCTCATAGAGGGAGCGGGGGGAGGTACGCAGTATTTT

clone size: .
V gene: TRBV28
D gene: TRBD1
J gene: TRBJ1-2
CDR3 protein: CASRPGQPIYGYTF
CDR3 DNA: TGTGCCAGCAGACCGGGACAGCCCATCTATGGCTACACCTTC

clone size: few
V gene: TRBV29-1
D gene: TRBD1
J gene: TRBJ2-3
CDR3 protein: CSVTRTGGADTQYF
CDR3 DNA: TGCAGCGTGACCAGGACAGGGGGTGCTGATACGCAGTATTTT

clone size: .
V gene: TRBV29-1
D gene: TRBD1
J gene: TRBJ2-5
CDR3 protein: CSAGGGDRVWGETQYF
CDR3 DNA: TGCAGCGCTGGTGGGGGAGACAGGGTGTGGGGAGAGACCCAGTACTTC

clone size: .
V gene: TRBV29-1
D gene: .
J gene: TRBJ2-6
CDR3 protein: CSVYFYGTTNSGANVLTF
CDR3 DNA: TGCAGCGTATATTTTTATGGGACCACAAACTCTGGGGCCAACGTCCTGACTTTC

clone size: .
V gene: TRBV29-1
D gene: .
J gene: TRBJ1-2
CDR3 protein: CSVDGGRDGYTF
CDR3 DNA: TGCAGCGTTGATGGGGGGCGCGATGGCTACACCTTC

clone size: .
V gene: TRBV4-3
D gene: .
J gene: TRBJ1-3
CDR3 protein: CASSQEYRDARNTIYF
CDR3 DNA: TGCGCCAGCAGCCAAGAATACAGGGATGCGAGAAACACCATATATTTT

clone size: .
V gene: TRBV6-1
D gene: .
J gene: TRBJ2-6
CDR3 protein: CASKEGSGANVLTF
CDR3 DNA: TGTGCCAGCAAAGAGGGCTCTGGGGCCAACGTCCTGACTTTC

clone size: .
V gene: TRBV29-1
D gene: .
J gene: TRBJ1-1
CDR3 protein: CSVETQRVMNTEAFF
CDR3 DNA: TGCAGCGTTGAGACCCAACGGGTTATGAACACTGAAGCTTTCTTT

clone size: .
V gene: TRBV5-1
D gene: TRBD1
J gene: TRBJ1-2
CDR3 protein: CASSLEGKTGDGYTF
CDR3 DNA: TGCGCCAGCAGCTTGGAGGGCAAGACAGGGGACGGCTACACCTTC

clone size: .
V gene: TRBV5-4
D gene: .
J gene: TRBJ2-3
CDR3 protein: CASSLGLAGSTDTQYF
CDR3 DNA: TGTGCCAGCAGCTTGGGGTTGGCGGGGAGCACAGATACGCAGTATTTT

clone size: .
V gene: TRBV10-1
D gene: TRBD2
J gene: TRBJ2-1
CDR3 protein: CASSESIAGVSRRSSYNEQFF
CDR3 DNA: TGCGCCAGCAGTGAGTCAATAGCGGGGGTCTCTCGGCGAAGCTCCTACAATGAGCAGTTCTTC

clone size: few
V gene: TRBV29-1
D gene: .
J gene: TRBJ2-5
CDR3 protein: CSVDNGGLETQYF
CDR3 DNA: TGCAGCGTTGATAACGGGGGCTTGGAGACCCAGTACTTC